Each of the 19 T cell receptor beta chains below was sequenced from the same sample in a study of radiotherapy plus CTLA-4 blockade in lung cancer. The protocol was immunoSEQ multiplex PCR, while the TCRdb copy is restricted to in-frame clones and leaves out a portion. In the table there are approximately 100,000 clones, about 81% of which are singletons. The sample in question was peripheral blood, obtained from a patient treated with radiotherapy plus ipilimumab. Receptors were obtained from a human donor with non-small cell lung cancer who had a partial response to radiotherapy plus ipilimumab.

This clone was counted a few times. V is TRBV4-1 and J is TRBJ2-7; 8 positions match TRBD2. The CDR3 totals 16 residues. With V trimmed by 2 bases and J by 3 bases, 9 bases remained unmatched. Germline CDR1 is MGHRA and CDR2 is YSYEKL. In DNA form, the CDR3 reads TGCGCCAGCAGCCAACACCGTAATAGCGGGGTCTACGAGCAGTACTTC. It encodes CASSQHRNSGVYEQYF.

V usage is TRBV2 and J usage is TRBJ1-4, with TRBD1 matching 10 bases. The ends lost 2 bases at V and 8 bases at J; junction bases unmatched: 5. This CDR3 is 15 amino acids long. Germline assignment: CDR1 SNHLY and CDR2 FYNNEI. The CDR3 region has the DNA TGTGCCAGCAGTGAAATCGGGACAGGGGTCGAAAAACTGTTTTTT. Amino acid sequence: CASSEIGTGVEKLFF.

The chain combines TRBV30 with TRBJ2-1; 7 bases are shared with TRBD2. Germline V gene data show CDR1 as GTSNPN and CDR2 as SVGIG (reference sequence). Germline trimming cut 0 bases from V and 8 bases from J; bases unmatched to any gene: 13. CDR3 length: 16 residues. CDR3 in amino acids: CAWSVLAGAPGDEQFF. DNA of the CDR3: TGTGCCTGGAGTGTCCTCGCGGGAGCCCCAGGCGATGAGCAGTTCTTC. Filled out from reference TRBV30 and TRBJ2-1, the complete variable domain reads SQTIHQWPATLVQPVGSPLSLECTVEGTSNPNLYWYRQAAGRGLQLLFYSVGIGQISSEVPQNLSASRPQDRQFILSSKKLLLSDSGFYLCAWSVLAGAPGDEQFFGPGTRLTVL.

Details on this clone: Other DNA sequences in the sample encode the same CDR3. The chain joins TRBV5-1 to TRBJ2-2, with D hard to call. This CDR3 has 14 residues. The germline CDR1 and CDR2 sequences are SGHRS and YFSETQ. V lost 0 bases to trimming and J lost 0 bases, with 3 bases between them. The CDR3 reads CASSLDTNTGELFF. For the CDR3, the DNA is TGCGCCAGCAGCTTGGATACGAACACCGGGGAGCTGTTTTTT.

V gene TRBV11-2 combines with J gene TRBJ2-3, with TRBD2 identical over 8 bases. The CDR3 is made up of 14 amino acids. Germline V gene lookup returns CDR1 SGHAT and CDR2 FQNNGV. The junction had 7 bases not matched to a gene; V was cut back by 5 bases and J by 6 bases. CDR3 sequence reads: CASSRNSGSDTQYF. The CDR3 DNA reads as TGTGCCAGCAGCCGGAACAGCGGGAGCGATACGCAGTATTTT. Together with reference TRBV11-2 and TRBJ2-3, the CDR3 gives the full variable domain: EAGVAQSPRYKIIEKRQSVAFWCNPISGHATLYWYQQILGQGPKLLIQFQNNGVVDDSQLPKDRFSAERLKGVDSTLKIQPAKLEDSAVYLCASSRNSGSDTQYFGPGTRLTVL.

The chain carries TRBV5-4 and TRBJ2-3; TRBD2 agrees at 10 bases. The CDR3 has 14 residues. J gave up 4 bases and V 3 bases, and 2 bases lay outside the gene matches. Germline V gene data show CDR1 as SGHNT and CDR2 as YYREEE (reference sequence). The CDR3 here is CASSSSGSPDTQYF. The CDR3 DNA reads TGTGCCAGCAGCTCTAGCGGGAGCCCAGATACGCAGTATTTT.

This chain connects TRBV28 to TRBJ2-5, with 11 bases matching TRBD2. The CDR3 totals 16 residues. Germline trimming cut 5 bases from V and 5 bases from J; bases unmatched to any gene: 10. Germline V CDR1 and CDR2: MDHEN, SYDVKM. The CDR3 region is CASSLTVAGGPETQYF. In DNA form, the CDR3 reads TGTGCCAGCAGTCTCACCGTAGCGGGAGGGCCGGAGACCCAGTACTTC.

The DNA for the CDR3 is TGTGAGAGTCAGCCCCAGCATTTT. Residues: CESQPQHF. The rearrangement links TRBV11-3 to TRBJ1-5; D gene unclear. There are 8 residues in the CDR3. Germline assignment: CDR1 SGHNT and CDR2 YENEEA.

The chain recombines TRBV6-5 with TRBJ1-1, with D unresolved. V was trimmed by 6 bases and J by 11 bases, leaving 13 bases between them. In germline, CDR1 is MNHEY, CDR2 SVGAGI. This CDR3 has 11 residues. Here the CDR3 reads CASRNEGAAFF. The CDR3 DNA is TGTGCCAGCAGAAACGAGGGTGCGGCTTTCTTT.

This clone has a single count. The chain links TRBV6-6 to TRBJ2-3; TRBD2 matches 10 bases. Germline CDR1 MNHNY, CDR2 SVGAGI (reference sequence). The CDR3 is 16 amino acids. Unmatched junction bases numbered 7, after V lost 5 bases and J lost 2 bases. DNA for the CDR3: TGTGCCAGCAGTAGCCGACTAGCGGGTCCCACAGATACGCAGTATTTT. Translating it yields CASSSRLAGPTDTQYF.

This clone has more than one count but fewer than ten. CDR3 sequence reads: CASSLLGGVGNYGYTF. The DNA of the CDR3 is TGTGCCAGCAGTTTATTAGGAGGGGTAGGGAACTATGGCTACACCTTC. The chain combines TRBV28 with TRBJ1-2; perhaps TRBD1 as D (5 bases). V was clipped by 1 base and J by 2 bases, with 14 bases between them. This CDR3 contains 16 residues. Germline V gene data show CDR1 as MDHEN and CDR2 as SYDVKM.

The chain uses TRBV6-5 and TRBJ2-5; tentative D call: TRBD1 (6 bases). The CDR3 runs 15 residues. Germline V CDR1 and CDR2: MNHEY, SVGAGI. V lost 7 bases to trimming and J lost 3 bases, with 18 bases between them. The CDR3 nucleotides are TGTGCCAGCACGTCAACGTGGTGGACAGAAGAGACCCAGTACTTC. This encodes CASTSTWWTEETQYF.

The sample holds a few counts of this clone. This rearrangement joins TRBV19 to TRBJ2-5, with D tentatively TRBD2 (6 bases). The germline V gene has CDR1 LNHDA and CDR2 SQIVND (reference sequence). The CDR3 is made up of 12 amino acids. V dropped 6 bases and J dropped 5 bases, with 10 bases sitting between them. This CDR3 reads CASSGRGETQYF. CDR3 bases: TGTGCCAGTAGCGGGAGAGGGGAGACCCAGTACTTC.

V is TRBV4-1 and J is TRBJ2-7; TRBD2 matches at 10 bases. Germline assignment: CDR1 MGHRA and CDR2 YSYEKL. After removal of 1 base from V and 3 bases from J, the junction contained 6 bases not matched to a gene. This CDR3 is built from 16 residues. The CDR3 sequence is CASSQVSLAGGYEQYF. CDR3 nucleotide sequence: TGCGCCAGCAGCCAAGTTTCTTTAGCGGGAGGCTACGAGCAGTACTTC.

In DNA, the CDR3 is TGTGCCAGCAGTGGGGACAGGGATAATTCACCCCTCCACTTT. It is translated as CASSGDRDNSPLHF. The J gene is TRBJ1-6, the V gene TRBV6-1; 9 bases line up with TRBD1. V was pared by 4 bases and J by 5 bases, with 0 bases of the junction left unmatched. This CDR3 is built from 14 residues. Looked up from germline, CDR1 is MNHNS and CDR2 is SASEGT.

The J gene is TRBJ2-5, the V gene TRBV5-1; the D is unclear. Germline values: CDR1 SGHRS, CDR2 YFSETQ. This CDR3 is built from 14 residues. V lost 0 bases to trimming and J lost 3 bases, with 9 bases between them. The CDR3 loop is CASSLAREKETQYF. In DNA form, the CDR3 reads TGCGCCAGCAGCTTGGCAAGAGAGAAAGAGACCCAGTACTTC.

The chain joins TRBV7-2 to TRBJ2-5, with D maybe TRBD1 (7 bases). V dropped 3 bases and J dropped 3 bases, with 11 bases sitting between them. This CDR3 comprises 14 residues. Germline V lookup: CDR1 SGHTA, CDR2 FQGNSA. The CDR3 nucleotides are TGTGCCAGCAGCTTCCAGGGGGGAGAAGAGACCCAGTACTTC. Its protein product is CASSFQGGEETQYF.

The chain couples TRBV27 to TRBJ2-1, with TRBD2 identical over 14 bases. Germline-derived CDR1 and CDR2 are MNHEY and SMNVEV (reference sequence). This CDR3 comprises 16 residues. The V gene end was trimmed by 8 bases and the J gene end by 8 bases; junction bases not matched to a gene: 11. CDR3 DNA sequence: TGTGCCAGCCGGAAGGGACTAGCGGGAGTCGGCCATGAGCAGTTCTTC. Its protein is CASRKGLAGVGHEQFF.

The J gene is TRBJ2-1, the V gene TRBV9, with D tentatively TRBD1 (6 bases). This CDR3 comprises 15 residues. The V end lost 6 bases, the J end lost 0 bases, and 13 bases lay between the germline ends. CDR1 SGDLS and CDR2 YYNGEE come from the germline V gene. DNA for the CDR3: TGTGCCAGCACCCAACAGGGAAGCTCCTACAATGAGCAGTTCTTC. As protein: CASTQQGSSYNEQFF.